The 19 T cell receptor beta chains reported below all come from one sample, sequenced in a study of CD8 T cells in Susac syndrome (dated by TCRdb to the late 2010s). The method behind the library was the immunoSEQ multiplex PCR assay. RNA was extracted using the RNeasy kit, and roughly 0.45 to 1 ug of the RNA was reverse transcribed with random hexamers. TCRdb redid the processing of the public reads, applying fastp at Q25 and MiXCR, and retained in-frame beta chains. For every CDR3 protein sequence, its rows merge into one entry that carries the most common genes and DNA. For this sample the table gives under 200,000 distinct CDR3 sequences, of which approximately 93% were detected only once. Around 0.096% of the sample is taken by the ten largest. Sequenced sample: CD4+ T cells from PBMCs. Receptor source: a human donor in good health.

This chain joins TRBV12-3 or TRBV12-4 and TRBJ1-2, with TRBD1 matching over 8 bases. This CDR3 is built from 15 residues. Losses at the gene ends were 7 bases for V and 4 bases for J; bases not matched to a gene: 11. The CDR3: CASTYTGGNLYGYTF. DNA of the CDR3: TGTGCCAGCACCTATACAGGGGGGAACCTCTATGGCTACACCTTC.

The V gene is TRBV6-2 or TRBV6-3, the J gene TRBJ2-1; 13 bases agree with TRBD2. Trimming took 3 bases from V and 0 from J; bases not matched to a gene: 14. CDR1 and CDR2 from the germline V gene are MNHEY and SVGEGT. There are 21 residues in the CDR3. CDR3 loop: CASSYPARTSGGPSSYNEQFF. CDR3 coding DNA: TGTGCCAGCAGTTATCCAGCTAGGACTAGCGGGGGCCCGAGCTCCTACAATGAGCAGTTCTTC.

The chain is built from TRBV28 and TRBJ1-6, with TRBD1 matching over 7 bases. Germline V CDR1 and CDR2: MDHEN, SYDVKM. The CDR3 runs 16 residues. Trimming removed 4 bases from V and 4 bases from J; junction bases left unmatched: 7. The CDR3 is CASSSPSGGYNSPLHF. CDR3 nucleotides: TGTGCCAGCAGTTCCCCGTCAGGGGGATATAATTCACCCCTCCACTTT.

In this sample, this clonotype turned up once. V gene TRBV28 combines with J gene TRBJ2-5; TRBD1 agrees at 7 bases. Germline CDR1 MDHEN, CDR2 SYDVKM. This CDR3 has 16 amino acids. V shed 3 bases, J shed 2 bases, and the junction held 9 bases outside the gene matches. The CDR3 protein is CASSLDRRGPQETQYF. The CDR3 DNA is TGTGCCAGCAGTTTGGATCGTAGGGGGCCACAAGAGACCCAGTACTTC.

The V and J genes are TRBV24-1 and TRBJ2-6; D remains unclear. In germline, CDR1 is KGHDR, CDR2 SFDVKD. Trimming took 6 bases from V and 2 from J, leaving 4 bases between them. This CDR3 has 13 residues. The CDR3: CATSTTGANVLTF. The CDR3 DNA is TGTGCCACCAGTACCACTGGGGCCAACGTCCTGACTTTC.

The rearrangement joins TRBV5-1 to TRBJ2-7, with unresolved D. Trimming stripped 0 bases from V and 2 bases from J, with 12 bases between. The CDR3 contains 15 residues. The V gene's germline CDR1 is SGHRS and CDR2 YFSETQ. The CDR3 coding sequence is TGCGCCAGCAGCTTGGATACGGCAAGCACCTACGAGCAGTACGTC. Translating gives CASSLDTASTYEQYV.

This chain uses TRBV12-3 or TRBV12-4 with TRBJ1-1; perhaps TRBD1 as D (6 bases). The CDR3 is made up of 12 amino acids. V was clipped by 6 bases and J by 10 bases, with 15 bases between them. In nucleotides, the CDR3 is TGTGCCAGCAGAAAAGACGGGGGCGTAGCTTTCTTT. Translation gives CASRKDGGVAFF.

The rearrangement links TRBV7-3 to TRBJ1-4; D call uncertain. CDR1 and CDR2 (germline): SGHTA, FQGTGA. The CDR3 contains 15 residues. V was pared by 1 base and J by 0 bases, with 6 bases between. The CDR3 DNA is TGTGCCAGCAGCTTAAACGGTGCAACTAATGAAAAACTGTTTTTT. This codes for CASSLNGATNEKLFF.

This chain connects TRBV10-3 to TRBJ2-3, with 10 bases fitting TRBD2. The CDR3 contains 15 residues. CDR1 ENHRY and CDR2 SYGVKD come from the germline V gene. With 7 bases clipped from V and 3 bases from J, the junction kept 7 bases outside the gene matches. DNA for the CDR3: TGTGCCATCAACCCTAGCGGGGGTCGGACAGATACGCAGTATTTT. This sequence encodes CAINPSGGRTDTQYF.

The chain has TRBV24-1 and TRBJ2-1, with 8 nucleotides matching TRBD2. The CDR3 consists of 14 residues. From germline, CDR1 is KGHDR and CDR2 SFDVKD. Trimming removed 9 bases from V and 5 bases from J; junction bases left unmatched: 8. This CDR3 is CATRGGANHNEQFF. The CDR3 nucleotides are TGTGCCACCCGGGGGGGGGCTAACCACAATGAGCAGTTCTTC.

The rearrangement joins TRBV6-2 or TRBV6-3 to TRBJ2-6; perhaps TRBD1 as D (5 bases). The germline V gene encodes CDR1 MNHEY and CDR2 SVGEGT. The V gene lost 5 bases and the J gene lost 1 base, with 15 bases spanning the gap. This CDR3 region has 17 residues. The CDR3 DNA is TGTGCCAGCAGTCGACAGCAAGGAAGTTCTGGGGCCAACGTCCTGACTTTC. It yields the protein CASSRQQGSSGANVLTF.

V gene TRBV29-1 combines with J gene TRBJ2-5, with D perhaps assigned TRBD1 or TRBD2 (5 bases each). The V and J ends lost 4 bases and 5 bases respectively, with 14 bases between them. The CDR3 runs 13 residues. Per germline, CDR1 SQVTM and CDR2 ANQGSEA. The DNA of the CDR3 is TGCAGCGTTGCCGAGGGGCTGGGTGAGACCCAGTACTTC. This sequence encodes CSVAEGLGETQYF.

This chain uses TRBV7-2 with TRBJ1-6; no clear D gene. The V end was cut by 2 bases, the J end by 5 bases, with 7 bases between. This CDR3 comprises 14 residues. CDR1 and CDR2 (germline): SGHTA, FQGNSA. The CDR3 nucleotides are TGTGCCAGCAGCTTAAAGCGGGATAATTCACCCCTCCACTTT. Its protein product is CASSLKRDNSPLHF.

The chain combines TRBV7-2 with TRBJ2-7; TRBD2 matches at 8 bases. This CDR3 has 14 amino acids. The junction had 9 bases not matched to a gene; V was cut back by 5 bases and J by 6 bases. The V gene's germline CDR1 is SGHTA and CDR2 FQGNSA. CDR3 sequence: CASSLSGGPLEQYF. The CDR3 DNA reads as TGTGCCAGCAGCCTGTCGGGGGGGCCTCTCGAGCAGTACTTC. Using reference TRBV7-2 and TRBJ2-7 for the parts outside the CDR3, the full variable domain is GAGVSQSPSNKVTEKGKDVELRCDPISGHTALYWYRQSLGQGLEFLIYFQGNSAPDKSGLPSDRFSAERTGGSVSTLTIQRTQQEDSAVYLCASSLSGGPLEQYFGPGTRLTVT.

V is TRBV20-1 and J is TRBJ2-7, with 7 bases that match TRBD1. The CDR3 is 16 amino acids. CDR1 is DFQATT and CDR2 is SNEGSKA in the germline V gene (reference sequence). V shed 0 bases and J 1 base; nucleotides not matched to a gene: 9. The CDR3 DNA sequence: TGCAGTGCTAGAGATCCTCGTCGACAGGGATCCTACGAGCAGTACTTC. It yields the protein CSARDPRRQGSYEQYF.

The chain carries TRBV28 and TRBJ1-2; D remains ambiguous. The germline V gene has CDR1 MDHEN and CDR2 SYDVKM. The V end lost 6 bases, the J end lost 5 bases, and 7 bases lay between the germline ends. The CDR3 loop spans 11 amino acids. CDR3 protein: CASRGRYGYTF. The CDR3 DNA sequence: TGTGCCAGCAGAGGAAGATATGGCTACACCTTC.

This clonotype came up a few times. The chain is built from TRBV4-1 and TRBJ1-2, with a weak D call TRBD1 (6 bases). This CDR3 has 14 amino acids. CDR1 and CDR2 (germline): MGHRA, YSYEKL. Trimming pared 1 base from V and 2 bases from J, leaving 8 bases between. The CDR3 DNA reads as TGCGCCAGCAGCCAAGGACAGGCAAACTATGGCTACACCTTC. Protein sequence: CASSQGQANYGYTF.

The chain has TRBV5-1 and TRBJ1-2, with 9 bases matching TRBD1. V was clipped by 4 bases and J by 3 bases; unmatched bases: 4. Germline CDR1 is SGHRS and CDR2 is YFSETQ. The CDR3 spans 14 residues. The CDR3 loop reads CASSTTGGDYGYTF. Here the CDR3 DNA reads TGCGCCAGCAGCACGACAGGGGGTGACTATGGCTACACCTTC.

The V and J genes are TRBV11-2 and TRBJ2-7; the D gene is possibly TRBD1 (6 bases). Trimming took off 6 bases at V and 3 bases at J, with 21 bases between the two ends. The CDR3 is 16 amino acids. Looked up from germline, CDR1 is SGHAT and CDR2 is FQNNGV. The DNA of the CDR3 is TGTGCCAGCAGTTCATTCACCGGGACACACTTCTACGAGCAGTACGTC. Translated, it gives CASSSFTGTHFYEQYV.